This T cell receptor beta chain was retrieved from a study of neoadjuvant nivolumab and ipilimumab in lung cancer. Study-wide results and limits: Compared with tumor-adjacent uninvolved lung, resected tumors showed greater richness and clonality.

With regard to this clone: Its antigen is as yet unknown.

The CDR3 sequence is 13 residues long. CDR1 is GTSNPN and CDR2 is SVGIG in the germline V gene (reference sequence). V was pared by 2 bases and J by 1 base, with 8 bases between. The data were produced by immunoSEQ multiplex PCR, yet TCRdb's version contains in-frame clones alone and is incomplete. Of tens of thousands of clones in the sample, 75% to 90% were seen once. The source material was blood, sampled before neoadjuvant nivolumab, alone or with ipilimumab. The receptor was isolated from an adult with non-small cell lung cancer. Some clones in this sample may be carry-over from other donors' samples. J is TRBJ2-5 and V is TRBV30, with no clear D. The CDR3 nucleotides are TGTGCCTGGAGTATAGTGGGCCAAGAGACCCAGTACTTC. Translating it yields CAWSIVGQETQYF.